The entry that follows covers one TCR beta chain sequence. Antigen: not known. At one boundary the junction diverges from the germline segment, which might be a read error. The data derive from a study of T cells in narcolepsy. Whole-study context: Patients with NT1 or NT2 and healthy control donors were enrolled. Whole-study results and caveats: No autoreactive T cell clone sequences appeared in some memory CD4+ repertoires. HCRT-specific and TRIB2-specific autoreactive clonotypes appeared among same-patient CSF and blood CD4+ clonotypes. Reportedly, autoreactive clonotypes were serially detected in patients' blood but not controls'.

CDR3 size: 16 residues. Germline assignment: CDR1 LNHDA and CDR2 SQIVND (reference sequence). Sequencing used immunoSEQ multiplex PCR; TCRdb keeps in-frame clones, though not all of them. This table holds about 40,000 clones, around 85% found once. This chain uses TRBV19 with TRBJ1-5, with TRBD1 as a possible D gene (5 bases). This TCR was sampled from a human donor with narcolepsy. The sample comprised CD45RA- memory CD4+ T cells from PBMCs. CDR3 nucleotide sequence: TGTGCCAGTAGTATAGTGGGCAGGGTGAGCAATCGGCCCCAGCATTTT. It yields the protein CASSIVGRVSNRPQHF. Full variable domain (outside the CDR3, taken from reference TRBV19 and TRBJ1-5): DGGITQSPKYLFRKEGQNVTLSCEQNLNHDAMYWYRQDPGQGLRLIYYSQIVNDFQKGDIAEGYSVSREKKESFPLTVTSAQKNPTAFYLCASSIVGRVSNRPQHFGDGTRLSIL.